Below, 18 T cell receptor beta chains from the same sample are listed, as sequenced in a study of blood T cells in healthy people across ages. With a J-beta primer mix and a sample-barcoded 5' primer, a second PCR ran 7 to 11 cycles. Each CDR3 protein gets one entry after TCRdb re-called the 5' RACE reads with MiXCR. The sample carries some 1,500,000 distinct CDR3 sequences, around 40% recorded once. The sequencing sample was made of blood. These receptors all come from a woman under 30 in good health.

This clonotype was counted only a few times. The chain is built from TRBV6-6 and TRBJ2-7; 11 bases match TRBD1. Germline V gene data show CDR1 as MNHNY and CDR2 as SVGAGI (reference sequence). The CDR3 is made up of 15 amino acids. Germline trimming cut 0 bases from V and 6 bases from J; bases unmatched to any gene: 4. The CDR3 nucleotides read TGTGCCAGCAGTTACTCGTTCGGACAGGGGGCCGAGCAGTACTTC. This gives the protein CASSYSFGQGAEQYF.

V is TRBV2 and J is TRBJ2-1; 10 bases align to TRBD2. The CDR3 covers 15 residues. J was trimmed by 8 bases and V by 4 bases; bases with no gene match: 8. The germline V gene encodes CDR1 SNHLY and CDR2 FYNNEI. CDR3 protein: CASSVRSGGAYEQFF. CDR3 DNA: TGTGCCAGCAGTGTACGGAGCGGGGGGGCGTATGAGCAGTTCTTC.

The chain uses TRBV21-1 and TRBJ2-1; TRBD2 is taken as the D call from the table, unchecked against the DNA. TRBV21-1 represents a pseudogene. The length of the CDR3 is 17 residues. The CDR3 coding sequence is TGTGCCAGCAGCACCGGAAGGACTAGCGGGAGAAGGGATGAGCAGTTCTTC. This translates into CASSTGRTSGRRDEQFF.

As for this clonotype: The junction does not match germline at one end; this may be a read error. V gene TRBV2 combines with J gene TRBJ1-2; no firm D call. CDR1 and CDR2 (germline): SNHLY, FYNNEI. This CDR3 is built from 14 residues. This CDR3 reads CASGEGRSYYGYTF. The CDR3 DNA reads TGTGCCAGCGGTGAGGGCCGTTCGTACTATGGCTACACCTTC.

This clonotype was picked up a small number of times. The rearrangement joins TRBV19 to TRBJ2-1; possibly TRBD1 for D (7 bases). This CDR3 has 13 residues. Germline V gene data show CDR1 as LNHDA and CDR2 as SQIVND (reference sequence). The CDR3 spells CAVRQGGYNEQFF. The CDR3 DNA sequence: TGTGCGGTCCGCCAGGGGGGTTACAATGAGCAGTTCTTC.

The chain employs TRBV11-2 and TRBJ2-2; D unclear. Per germline, CDR1 SGHAT and CDR2 FQNNGV. Trimming pared 5 bases from V and 9 bases from J, leaving 13 bases between. CDR3 length: 13 residues. The CDR3 coding sequence is TGTGCCAGCAGCCCCATCTTCGAAAGGGAGCTGTTTTTT. Its translation: CASSPIFERELFF.

The rearrangement uses TRBV6-5 and TRBJ2-5; either TRBD1 or TRBD2 may supply D (6 bases each). Germline V gives CDR1 MNHEY, CDR2 SVGAGI. V shed 0 bases and J shed 4 bases, with 15 bases lying between them. The CDR3 totals 16 residues. In DNA, the CDR3 is TGTGCCAGCAGTTACTCACCGGGTAGGGGGGTAGAGACCCAGTACTTC. Amino acid sequence: CASSYSPGRGVETQYF.

This sequence joins TRBV7-8 and TRBJ1-5; 9 bases fit TRBD1. Germline trimming cut 5 bases from V and 4 bases from J; bases unmatched to any gene: 9. Germline CDR1 and CDR2: SGHVS and FQNEAQ. CDR3 length: 16 residues. The CDR3 is CASSVRQGGFNQPQHF. CDR3 nucleotides: TGTGCCAGCAGCGTAAGACAGGGGGGGTTTAATCAGCCCCAGCATTTT.

The chain employs TRBV12-3 or TRBV12-4 and TRBJ2-5; 11 positions match TRBD2. CDR3 length equals 20 residues. Unmatched junction bases numbered 17, after V lost 5 bases and J lost 0 bases. The CDR3 loop is CASSPAIYSSGGSYQETQYF. The CDR3 nucleotides read TGTGCCAGCAGTCCAGCCATTTATTCTAGCGGGGGGTCGTACCAAGAGACCCAGTACTTC.

The sample holds many counts of this clonotype. The CDR3 loop reads CASSQGTRETQYF. CDR3 nucleotides: TGCGCCAGCAGCCAAGGGACTCGGGAGACCCAGTACTTC. The genes are TRBV4-3 and TRBJ2-5, with a weak D call TRBD2 (5 bases). The germline CDR1 and CDR2 sequences are LGHNA and YSLEER. V was clipped by 1 base and J by 5 bases, with 8 bases between them. This CDR3 has 13 amino acids.

The V gene is TRBV20-1, the J gene TRBJ1-2, with D possibly being TRBD1 (5 bases). The ends were cut back, 4 bases at V and 7 bases at J, with 16 bases in the middle. Germline lookup yields CDR1 DFQATT and CDR2 SNEGSKA (reference sequence). The CDR3 consists of 13 residues. DNA of the CDR3: TGCAGTGCTACTTACCCCGGGGGTTTTGGCTACACCTTC. Translation: CSATYPGGFGYTF.

The chain has TRBV5-6 and TRBJ1-1; D is unresolved. Germline V gene sequence: CDR1 SGHDT, CDR2 YYEEEE. Trimming pared 4 bases from V and 6 bases from J, leaving 10 bases between. The CDR3 is made up of 12 amino acids. The CDR3 DNA follows: TGTGCCAGCAGCACCCCCGGCTCTGAAGCTTTCTTT. This codes for CASSTPGSEAFF.

This clonotype was detected a few times. The V gene is TRBV6-2 or TRBV6-3, the J gene TRBJ2-1; a weak D match, TRBD1 (6 bases). Trimming left V 7 bases short and J 1 base short, with 14 bases between. The CDR3 consists of 15 residues. Germline assignment: CDR1 MNHEY and CDR2 SVGEGT. CDR3 loop: CASKEKTGSYNEQFF. The CDR3 nucleotides are TGTGCCAGCAAAGAAAAGACAGGATCCTACAATGAGCAGTTCTTC.

The chain employs TRBV7-2 and TRBJ1-1; D is uncertain. CDR1 SGHTA and CDR2 FQGNSA come from the germline V gene. Trimming took off 4 bases at V and 8 bases at J, with 14 bases between the two ends. There are 13 residues in the CDR3. The CDR3 is CASSSTHSYEAFF. For the CDR3, the DNA is TGTGCCAGCAGCTCGACACACTCCTACGAAGCTTTCTTT.

This chain links TRBV4-1 with TRBJ2-5; D not resolved. Germline V lookup: CDR1 MGHRA, CDR2 YSYEKL. The CDR3 spans 15 residues. V lost 0 bases to trimming and J lost 7 bases, with 15 bases between them. The CDR3 DNA follows: TGCGCCAGCAGCCAAGAAGGCGTTCCATCCGGGACCCAGTACTTC. Amino acids: CASSQEGVPSGTQYF.

This chain uses TRBV29-1 with TRBJ1-5, with TRBD1 as a possible D gene (6 bases). Trimming stripped 5 bases from V and 4 bases from J, with 9 bases between. The CDR3 consists of 12 residues. Germline V gives CDR1 SQVTM, CDR2 ANQGSEA. The CDR3 bases are TGCAGCGTTCGGACAGCGAATCAGCCCCAGCATTTT. It specifies CSVRTANQPQHF. The whole variable domain, filled in from reference TRBV29-1 and TRBJ1-5, reads SAVISQKPSRDICQRGTSLTIQCQVDSQVTMMFWYRQQPGQSLTLIATANQGSEATYESGFVIDKFPISRPNLTFSTLTVSNMSPEDSSIYLCSVRTANQPQHFGDGTRLSIL.

This clonotype was detected a few times. V is TRBV20-1 and J is TRBJ2-7; D unclear. Trimming removed 0 bases from V and 3 bases from J, with 12 bases in between. Per germline, CDR1 DFQATT and CDR2 SNEGSKA (reference sequence). This CDR3 region has 14 residues. CDR3 sequence reads: CSARDLDNVYEQYF. The CDR3, as DNA: TGCAGTGCTAGAGATTTAGACAATGTCTACGAGCAGTACTTC.

The rearrangement uses TRBV2 and TRBJ2-2; the D is unclear. The CDR3 is 16 amino acids. With 2 bases removed from V and 0 bases from J, the gap between germline ends came to 10 bases. CDR1 is SNHLY, CDR2 FYNNEI, per germline. Here the CDR3 DNA reads TGTGCCAGCAGTGAACGAAGGACCACGAACACCGGGGAGCTGTTTTTT. This codes for CASSERRTTNTGELFF.